This T cell receptor (beta chain) was sequenced in a study of blood T cell repertoires in COVID-19. Ages ranged from roughly 18 to 100 years, with residence in fewer than 25 US areas. Clinical history reported by participants formed the basis on which cohorts were assigned. Germline CDR1 and CDR2: MDHEN and SYDVKM. The CDR3 is made up of 14 amino acids. Trimming took 6 bases from V and 1 from J, leaving 10 bases between them. Sequenced by immunoSEQ multiplex PCR; TCRdb stores in-frame clones only, minus some. The table has under 500,000 clones, 70% to 90% seen once; the top ten hold about 2.1%. Sequencing was performed on PBMCs or T cells enriched from blood (not recorded which). V is TRBV28 and J is TRBJ2-1; D possibly corresponds to TRBD2 (5 bases). The TCR sequence derives from a woman under 30 with acute COVID-19. The CDR3: CASRLGGSYNEQFF. CDR3 bases: TGTGCCAGCAGATTGGGCGGGTCCTACAATGAGCAGTTCTTC.